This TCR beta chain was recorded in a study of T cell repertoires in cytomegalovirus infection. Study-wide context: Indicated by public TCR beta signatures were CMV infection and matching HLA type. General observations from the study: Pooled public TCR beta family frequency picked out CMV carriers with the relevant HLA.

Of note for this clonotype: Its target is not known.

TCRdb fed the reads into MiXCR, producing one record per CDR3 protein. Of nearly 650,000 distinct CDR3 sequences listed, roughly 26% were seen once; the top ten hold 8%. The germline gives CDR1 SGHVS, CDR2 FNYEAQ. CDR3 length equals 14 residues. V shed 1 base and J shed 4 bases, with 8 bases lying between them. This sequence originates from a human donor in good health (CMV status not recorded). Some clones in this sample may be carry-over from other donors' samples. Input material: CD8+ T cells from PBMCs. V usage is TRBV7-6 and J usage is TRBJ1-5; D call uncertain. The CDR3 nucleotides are TGTGCCAGCAGCTTAGAGGCCACGAATCAGCCCCAGCATTTT. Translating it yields CASSLEATNQPQHF.